The 9 T cell receptor beta chains below all came from one sample that was sequenced in a study of blood T cells in healthy people across ages. A sample-barcoded 5' primer and a J-beta primer mix were used in a second PCR of roughly 7 to 11 cycles. One entry per CDR3 protein, called by TCRdb with MiXCR from the 5' RACE reads. The sample lists almost 1 million distinct CDR3 sequences, 51% occurring once. Sequencing input: blood. The receptors derive from a woman aged 60-70 years in good health.

The chain links TRBV29-1 to TRBJ2-7, with no clear D. V shed 8 bases and J shed 0 bases, with 17 bases lying between them. The CDR3 spans 14 residues. From germline, CDR1 is SQVTM and CDR2 ANQGSEA. The CDR3 here is CSTKAFATSYEQYF. CDR3 DNA sequence: TGCAGCACCAAGGCTTTCGCGACCTCCTACGAGCAGTACTTC.

This clonotype was detected a few times. This sequence joins TRBV7-2 and TRBJ2-3; tentatively, D is TRBD2 (6 bases). With 2 bases removed from V and 1 base from J, the gap between germline ends came to 16 bases. Looked up from germline, CDR1 is SGHTA and CDR2 is FQGNSA. The CDR3 has 17 residues. The CDR3 loop reads CASSLRKAGSGTDTQYF. For the CDR3, the DNA is TGTGCCAGCAGCTTACGGAAGGCGGGATCTGGCACAGATACGCAGTATTTT.

The chain links TRBV29-1 to TRBJ2-1; D remains ambiguous. Between the trimmed V and J ends, which lost 4 bases and 9 bases, there was a span of 10 bases. The CDR3 has 11 amino acids. CDR1 is SQVTM and CDR2 is ANQGSEA in the germline V gene. DNA of the CDR3: TGCAGCGTTGGGGCAGGCGGTGAGCAGTTCTTC. Its protein product is CSVGAGGEQFF.

This sequence joins TRBV2 and TRBJ1-4; no reliable D call. Between the trimmed V and J ends, which lost 6 bases and 0 bases, there was a span of 5 bases. CDR3 length: 13 amino acids. CDR1 SNHLY and CDR2 FYNNEI come from the germline V gene. The CDR3 loop is CASRLSTNEKLFF. CDR3 nucleotide sequence: TGTGCCAGCAGACTATCAACTAATGAAAAACTGTTTTTT.

The chain carries TRBV20-1 and TRBJ2-1; 8 bases are a match to TRBD2. Germline values: CDR1 DFQATT, CDR2 SNEGSKA (reference sequence). This CDR3 contains 14 residues. J lost 6 bases, V lost 7 bases, and 11 bases had no gene match. This CDR3 is CSVGPAGGFNEQFF. In DNA form, the CDR3 reads TGCAGTGTCGGCCCGGCGGGGGGTTTCAATGAGCAGTTCTTC.

This clonotype was seen only a few times. The chain has TRBV7-9 and TRBJ1-2; 7 bases agree with TRBD1. V lost 4 bases to trimming and J lost 1 base; unmatched junction nucleotides: 6. The CDR3 loop spans 15 amino acids. Germline CDR1 reads SEHNR; CDR2 reads FQNEAQ (reference sequence). CDR3 in amino acids: CASSWTDRINYGYTF. The CDR3 DNA sequence: TGTGCCAGCAGCTGGACGGACAGGATTAACTATGGCTACACCTTC.

The CDR3 nucleotides are TGCGCCAGCAGCCAAGTGGACAGGGGCTCCTACGAGCAGTACTTC. It is translated as CASSQVDRGSYEQYF. V and J are TRBV4-1 and TRBJ2-4; 9 nucleotides align to TRBD1. The last part of the DNA fits TRBJ2-7 better; the J call may be wrong. The CDR3 contains 15 residues. CDR1 and CDR2 (germline): MGHRA, YSYEKL.

This clonotype was found once. V gene TRBV2 combines with J gene TRBJ2-4; 8 bases agree with TRBD2. The J call may be wrong; the DNA end is better matched by TRBJ2-5. The CDR3 contains 15 residues. CDR1 and CDR2 from the germline V gene are SNHLY and FYNNEI. DNA for the CDR3: TGTGCCAGCAGTGAAGTAGGACTAGCCGCCGAGACCCAGTACTTC. Its translation is CASSEVGLAAETQYF.

Concerning this clonotype: A much larger clonotype is one base distant, so this may be a read error. This rearrangement joins TRBV29-1 to TRBJ2-1, with 9 nucleotides matching TRBD1. The tail of the sequence fits TRBJ2-7 better, so the J call may be wrong. Germline CDR1 is SQVTM and CDR2 is ANQGSEA. The CDR3 is made up of 14 amino acids. CDR3 sequence reads: CSGDDRGSYNEQYF. The DNA of the CDR3 is TGCAGCGGTGATGACAGGGGGTCCTACAATGAGCAGTACTTC.